The clone carrying this TCR beta chain was seen a handful of times. Its antigen remains unidentified. CDR1 and CDR2 from the germline V gene are GTSNPN and SVGIG (reference sequence). Losses at the gene ends were 2 bases for V and 13 bases for J; bases not matched to a gene: 7. This CDR3 has 13 residues. The source of the sample is a study of cytomegalovirus exposure and HLA in healthy donors. General study findings and limits: In a later analysis, productive TCRs from donors in an Asian-associated ancestry cluster reportedly carried fewer N-insertions than the cohort mean. Apart from CMV serostatus, no immune exposure information was available. Confirmation in vitro established that a few CMV-associated chains were specific for CMV antigens. A later analysis linked a missense DCLRE1C variant to TCR beta V- and J-gene trimming.

Vbeta (60) and Jbeta (13) primers were used in the PCR. Clones were sequenced by immunoSEQ multiplex PCR, and TCRdb holds only the in-frame ones, with some missing. Here the sample spans about 150,000 clones, 55% to 70% being singletons. The chain has TRBV30 and TRBJ2-1; 11 bases match TRBD2. Sequencing was done on a sample of PBMCs. The sequence was collected from a woman in her 30s in good health and CMV-seropositive. DNA of the CDR3: TGTGCCTGGAGTAGAGCTAGCGGGAGGATACAGTTCTTC. Its protein product is CAWSRASGRIQFF.